This record looks at one TCR beta chain sequence and its context. The protocol was immunoSEQ multiplex PCR, while the TCRdb copy is restricted to in-frame clones and leaves out a portion. Counted here are fewer than 600,000 clones, just over 75% occurring once; the ten biggest clones make up 12%. The data originate from a study of shared clonotypes between healthy human individuals. Study overall: Serving as donors were a couple of women and three men, whose ages spanned 18 to 49.

V shed 3 bases and J 1 base; nucleotides not matched to a gene: 5. The germline V gene has CDR1 SGHTA and CDR2 FQGNSA. This CDR3 is 17 amino acids long. The chain couples TRBV7-2 to TRBJ2-3, with 12 bases identical to TRBD2. This clonotype was obtained from a woman aged 35 to 49 in good health. Some clones in this sample may be carry-over from other donors' samples. Sequencing was performed on PBMCs. The CDR3 spells CASSFRLAGEGTDTQYF. The DNA of the CDR3 is TGTGCCAGCAGCTTCAGACTAGCGGGAGAGGGCACAGATACGCAGTATTTT.